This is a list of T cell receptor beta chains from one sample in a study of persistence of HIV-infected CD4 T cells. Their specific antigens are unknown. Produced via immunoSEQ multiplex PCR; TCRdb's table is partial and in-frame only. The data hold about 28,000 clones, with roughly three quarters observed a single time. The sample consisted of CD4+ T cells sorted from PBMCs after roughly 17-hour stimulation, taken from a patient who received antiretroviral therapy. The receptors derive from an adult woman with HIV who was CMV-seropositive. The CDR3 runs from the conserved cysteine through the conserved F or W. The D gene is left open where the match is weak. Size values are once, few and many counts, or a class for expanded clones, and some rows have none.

TGCGCCAGCAGTCGAGACAGTTCCAATTCACCCCTCCACTTT | CASSRDSSNSPLHF | . | TRBJ1-6 | TRBV5-1 | . | 14
TGTGCCAGCAGCCCAGACCCCCGAGGGGCTGGAAACACCATATATTTT | CASSPDPRGAGNTIYF | . | TRBJ1-3 | TRBV9 | . | 16
TGCGCCAGCAATCCACAGGGATCTAACACCGGGGAGCTGTTTTTT | CASNPQGSNTGELFF | . | TRBJ2-2 | TRBV5-1 | . | 15
TGTGCCAGCAGCCAAGACCGATCACCCCTCCACTTT | CASSQDRSPLHF | . | TRBJ1-6 | TRBV3-1/TRBV3-2 | . | 12
TGTGCCAGGTTATACCCCGGGACAGAGATCTATGGCTACACCTTC | CARLYPGTEIYGYTF | . | TRBJ1-2 | TRBV7-9 | TRBD1 | 15
TGCGCCAGCAGCTTGGACGGGCCAGGGGGAAACTCTGGCTACACCTTC | CASSLDGPGGNSGYTF | . | TRBJ1-2 | TRBV5-1 | TRBD1 | 16
TGTGCCACCAGCAGAGATTCGGGCAGGGGGAACACCGGGGAGCTGTTTTTT | CATSRDSGRGNTGELFF | once | TRBJ2-2 | TRBV15 | . | 17
TGTGCCAGCAGCAGGGGATCCCAGGAAAAACTGTTTTTT | CASSRGSQEKLFF | . | TRBJ1-4 | TRBV2 | . | 13
TGTGCCAGCAGCTTGGCCCTGGGACAGACCGGGGAGCTGTTTTTT | CASSLALGQTGELFF | medium-sized | TRBJ2-2 | TRBV5-4 | TRBD1 | 15
TGTGCCAGCAGCACGAATGACAGGGGCGGTGGCTACACCTTC | CASSTNDRGGGYTF | . | TRBJ1-2 | TRBV9 | TRBD1 | 14
TGTGCCAGCAGCAAAGAGGGCAGAGATAGCAATCAGCCCCAGCATTTT | CASSKEGRDSNQPQHF | few | TRBJ1-5 | TRBV21-1 | . | 16
TGCGCCAGCAGCTTGGGGCAGGAGCACACCGGGGAGCTGTTTTTT | CASSLGQEHTGELFF | few | TRBJ2-2 | TRBV5-1 | . | 15